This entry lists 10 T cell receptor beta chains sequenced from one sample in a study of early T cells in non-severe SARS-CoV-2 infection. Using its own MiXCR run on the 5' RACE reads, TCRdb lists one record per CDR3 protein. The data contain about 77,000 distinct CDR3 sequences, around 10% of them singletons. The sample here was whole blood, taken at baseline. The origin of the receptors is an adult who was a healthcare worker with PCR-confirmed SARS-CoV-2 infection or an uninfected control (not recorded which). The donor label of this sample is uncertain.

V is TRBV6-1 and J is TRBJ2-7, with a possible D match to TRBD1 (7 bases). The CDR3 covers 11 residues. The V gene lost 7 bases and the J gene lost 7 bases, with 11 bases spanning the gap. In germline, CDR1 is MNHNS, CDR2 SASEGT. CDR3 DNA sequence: TGTGCCAGCACGGCAGGGGGGGAGCAGTACTTC. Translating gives CASTAGGEQYF.

CDR3: CASRLEDEQYF. Here the CDR3 DNA reads TGTGCCAGCAGACTCGAGGACGAGCAGTACTTC. V and J are TRBV11-2 and TRBJ2-7; D is uncertain. The V and J ends lost 6 bases and 5 bases respectively, with 8 bases between them. The CDR3 totals 11 residues. Looked up from germline, CDR1 is SGHAT and CDR2 is FQNNGV.

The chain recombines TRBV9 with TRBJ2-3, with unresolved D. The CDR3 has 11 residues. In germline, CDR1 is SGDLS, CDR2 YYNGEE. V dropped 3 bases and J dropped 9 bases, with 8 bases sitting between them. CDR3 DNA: TGTGCCAGCAGCGGCGAACTCACGCAGTATTTT. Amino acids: CASSGELTQYF.

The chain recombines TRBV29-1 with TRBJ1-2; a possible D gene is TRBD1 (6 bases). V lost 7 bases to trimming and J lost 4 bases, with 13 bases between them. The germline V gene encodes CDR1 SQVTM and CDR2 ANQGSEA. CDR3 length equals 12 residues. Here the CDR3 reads CSAGAVLYGYTF. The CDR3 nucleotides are TGCAGCGCGGGGGCAGTCCTCTATGGCTACACCTTC.

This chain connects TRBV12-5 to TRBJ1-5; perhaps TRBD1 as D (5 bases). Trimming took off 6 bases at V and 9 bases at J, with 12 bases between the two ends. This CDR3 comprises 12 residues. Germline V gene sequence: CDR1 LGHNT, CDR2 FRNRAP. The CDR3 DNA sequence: TGTGCTAGTGGCCCTGACAGCCGGCCCCAGCATTTT. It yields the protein CASGPDSRPQHF.

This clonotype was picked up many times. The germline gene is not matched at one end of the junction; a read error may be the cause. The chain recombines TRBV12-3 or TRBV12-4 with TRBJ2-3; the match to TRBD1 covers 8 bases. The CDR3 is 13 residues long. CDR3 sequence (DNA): TGTGCCAGCAGGCCAGGGGGCACGGATACGCAGTATTTT. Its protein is CASRPGGTDTQYF.

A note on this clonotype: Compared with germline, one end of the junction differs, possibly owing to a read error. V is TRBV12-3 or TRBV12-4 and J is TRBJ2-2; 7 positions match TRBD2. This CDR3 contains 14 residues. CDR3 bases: TGTGCCAGCAGGAAACTAGCGTCCACCGGGGAGCCGTTTTTT. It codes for CASRKLASTGEPFF.

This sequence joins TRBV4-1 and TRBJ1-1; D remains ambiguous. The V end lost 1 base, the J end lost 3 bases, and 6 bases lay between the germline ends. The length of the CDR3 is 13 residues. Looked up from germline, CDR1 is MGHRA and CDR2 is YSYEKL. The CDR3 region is CASSQVRDTEAFF. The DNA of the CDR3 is TGCGCCAGCAGCCAAGTAAGAGACACTGAAGCTTTCTTT.

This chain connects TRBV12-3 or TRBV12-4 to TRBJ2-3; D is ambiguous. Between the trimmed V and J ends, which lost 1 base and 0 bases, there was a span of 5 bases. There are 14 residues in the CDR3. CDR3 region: CASSLEPSTDTQYF. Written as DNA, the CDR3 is TGTGCCAGCAGTTTAGAACCTAGCACAGATACGCAGTATTTT.

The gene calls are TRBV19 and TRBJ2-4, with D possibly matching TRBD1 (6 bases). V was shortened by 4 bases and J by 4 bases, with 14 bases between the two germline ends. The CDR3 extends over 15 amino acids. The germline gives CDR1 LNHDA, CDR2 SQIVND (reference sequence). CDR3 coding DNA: TGTGCCAGTAGTACCCTCGGACAGAAGAAAAACATTCAGTACTTC. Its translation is CASSTLGQKKNIQYF.